Listed here are 12 T cell receptor beta chains from one sample, sequenced in a study of beta chain features in type 1 diabetes. The study reverse transcribed the entire isolated RNA, so it sequenced expressed TCRB transcripts. Some clones are missing from TCRdb's copy, which holds only in-frame ones; the method was immunoSEQ multiplex PCR. The sample gives around 300,000 clones, 11% to 15% of which show up once; 6.7% is in the top ten. The sequenced sample consisted of central memory CD4+ T cells from blood. The receptors were sampled from a man younger than 45 in good health.

This clone was detected ten times or more. The chain has TRBV4-3 and TRBJ2-1; possibly TRBD2 for D (6 bases). Germline lookup yields CDR1 LGHNA and CDR2 YSLEER. This CDR3 is 16 amino acids long. V was clipped by 0 bases and J by 2 bases, with 11 bases between them. CDR3 in DNA: TGCGCCAGCAGCCAAGAGTTGGGGACTGCCTACAATGAGCAGTTCTTC. Translation gives CASSQELGTAYNEQFF.

This chain joins TRBV11-3 and TRBJ2-1; 10 bases fit TRBD1. V lost 3 bases, J lost 7 bases, and 9 bases stayed unmatched. Germline V gene lookup returns CDR1 SGHNT and CDR2 YENEEA. This CDR3 is built from 16 residues. CDR3 nucleotide sequence: TGTGCCAGCAGCTTTAGGGGACAGGGGCTGGGGAATGAGCAGTTCTTC. This codes for CASSFRGQGLGNEQFF.

There are a few counts of this clone. This chain links TRBV7-2 with TRBJ1-1; no definite D call. Germline values: CDR1 SGHTA, CDR2 FQGNSA. V was trimmed by 3 bases and J by 0 bases, leaving 14 bases between them. CDR3 length: 16 residues. The CDR3 nucleotides read TGTGCCAGCAGCTTTCGTCCAGCAAACATGAACACTGAAGCTTTCTTT. This translates into CASSFRPANMNTEAFF.

The chain joins TRBV28 to TRBJ2-7; perhaps D is TRBD1 or TRBD2 (5 bases each). CDR1 MDHEN and CDR2 SYDVKM come from the germline V gene. V was cut by 6 bases and J by 6 bases, with 18 bases left in between. This CDR3 is built from 14 residues. The CDR3 here is CASSRDPRLGEQYF. The CDR3 nucleotides read TGTGCCAGCAGCCGGGACCCTCGTTTGGGCGAGCAGTACTTC.

In nucleotides, the CDR3 is TGTGCCTGGAGTGATTGGGGAGATACGCAGTATTTT. Its translation: CAWSDWGDTQYF. V gene TRBV30 combines with J gene TRBJ2-3, with D unclear. Between the trimmed V and J ends, which lost 1 base and 5 bases, there was a span of 7 bases. The CDR3 extends over 12 amino acids. CDR1 and CDR2 from the germline V gene are GTSNPN and SVGIG (reference sequence).

The J gene is TRBJ2-5, the V gene TRBV7-2; 7 bases fit TRBD2. Looked up from germline, CDR1 is SGHTA and CDR2 is FQGNSA. This CDR3 contains 15 residues. The J segment lost 3 bases and the V segment lost 5 bases, leaving 9 bases of the junction unmatched. As DNA, the CDR3 is TGTGCCAGCAGCCAAAGGGCCAGCGGGAAAGAGACCCAGTACTTC. Amino acids: CASSQRASGKETQYF. Using reference TRBV7-2 and TRBJ2-5 for the parts outside the CDR3, the full variable domain is GAGVSQSPSNKVTEKGKDVELRCDPISGHTALYWYRQSLGQGLEFLIYFQGNSAPDKSGLPSDRFSAERTGGSVSTLTIQRTQQEDSAVYLCASSQRASGKETQYFGPGTRLLVL.

The DNA for the CDR3 is TGTGCCAGCAGACGGACAGCCTCAAACTATGGCTACACCTTC. Translation gives CASRRTASNYGYTF. This rearrangement joins TRBV6-1 to TRBJ1-2, with D maybe TRBD1 (6 bases). Germline values: CDR1 MNHNS, CDR2 SASEGT. The CDR3 totals 14 residues. Trimming removed 6 bases at V and 2 bases at J, with 13 bases between.

This clone came up a few times. The chain carries TRBV9 and TRBJ2-2; D uncertain. Trimming removed 4 bases at V and 6 bases at J, with 10 bases between. CDR1 is SGDLS, CDR2 YYNGEE, per germline. The CDR3 has 13 amino acids. The CDR3 region has the DNA TGTGCCAGCAGCCAAGACGCCCCCGGGGAGCTGTTTTTT. This sequence encodes CASSQDAPGELFF.

This clone has more than one count but fewer than ten. One end of the junction varies from germline; a read error may be responsible. The CDR3 loop reads CASSQDRQGYSDNSPLHF. CDR3 nucleotide sequence: TGCGCCAGCAGCCAAGATCGGCAAGGCTACTCCGATAATTCACCCCTCCACTTT. The chain combines TRBV5-1 with TRBJ1-6; D call uncertain. CDR3 length equals 18 residues. Per germline, CDR1 SGHRS and CDR2 YFSETQ.

The V call is TRBV4-2, the J call TRBJ1-4; possibly TRBD1 for D (6 bases). The CDR3 covers 17 residues. Germline CDR1 is LGHNA and CDR2 is YNFKEQ. The V gene lost 1 base and the J gene lost 8 bases, with 20 bases spanning the gap. CDR3 nucleotide sequence: TGTGCCAGCAGCCAAGCTTCCATGGGGGGGCTGGAGGAAAAACTGTTTTTT. It specifies CASSQASMGGLEEKLFF.

In its sample, this clone was seen a few times. This chain connects TRBV6-6 to TRBJ2-4, with a weak D call TRBD1 (6 bases). This CDR3 is 16 amino acids long. Germline loops: CDR1 MNHNY, CDR2 SVGAGI (reference sequence). Trimming left V 2 bases short and J 1 base short, with 12 bases between. The DNA of the CDR3 is TGTGCCAGCAGTTACCCAGGGGCTTTGGCCAAAAACATTCAGTACTTC. This sequence encodes CASSYPGALAKNIQYF.

The genes are TRBV11-3 and TRBJ1-1; D not resolved. CDR3 length: 14 amino acids. V lost 0 bases, J lost 3 bases, and 8 bases lay in between. From germline, CDR1 is SGHNT and CDR2 YENEEA. The CDR3 nucleotides read TGTGCCAGCAGCTTAGATCTTTGGGACACTGAAGCTTTCTTT. Translated, it gives CASSLDLWDTEAFF. Drawing the rest from reference TRBV11-3 and TRBJ1-1, the complete variable domain is EAGVVQSPRYKIIEKKQPVAFWCNPISGHNTLYWYLQNLGQGPELLIRYENEEAVDDSQLPKDRFSAERLKGVDSTLKIQPAELGDSAVYLCASSLDLWDTEAFFGQGTRLTVV.